The sequence of this T cell receptor (beta chain) was determined in a study of cytomegalovirus exposure and HLA in healthy donors. Overall study findings and caveats: In an earlier analysis, in some 540 donors, most V segments appeared productive either ~90% or ~30% of the time. In a later analysis, CMV-associated beta chains were mostly HLA-associated, it appeared. CMV serostatus was the only recorded immune exposure for donors.

Concerning this clone itself: Antigen unknown.

This CDR3 is 15 amino acids long. The germline V and J ends were trimmed by 0 bases and 7 bases, with 10 bases remaining between them. CDR1 is MNHEY, CDR2 SMNVEV, per germline (reference sequence). The study ran its PCR with 60 Vbeta and 13 Jbeta primers. The repertoire was sequenced with immunoSEQ multiplex PCR; TCRdb's copy has only in-frame clones and lacks some. The sample lists 200,000 to 250,000 clones; over 65% were seen once. The origin of this receptor is a man aged 35 to 55 in good health and CMV-seronegative. This chain connects TRBV27 to TRBJ1-6; the D is unclear. Sequences were obtained from PBMCs. CDR3 nucleotides: TGTGCCAGCAGTTTATCGCCTTTGAGGAATTCACCCCTCCACTTT. Its translation: CASSLSPLRNSPLHF.